Included here is one TCR beta chain sequence, with context. Clones were read by immunoSEQ multiplex PCR, and TCRdb kept only the in-frame ones, dropping some. In the table there are under 150,000 clones, 86% of which are singletons. The CDR3 is 15 residues long. CDR1 is SGDLS, CDR2 YYNGEE, per germline. With V trimmed by 0 bases and J by 10 bases, 6 bases remained unmatched. Enrollees, about 18 to 100 years old, lived in approximately 25 US areas. This entry is derived from a study of blood T cell repertoires in COVID-19. The clonotype originates from a woman between 45 and 65 years old who had recovered from COVID-19. What was sequenced was PBMCs or T cells enriched from blood (not recorded which). The J gene is TRBJ1-6, the V gene TRBV9, with 8 bases matching TRBD1. The CDR3 bases are TGTGCCAGCAGCGTAGCTGACAGGGGAGGCTCACCCCTCCACTTT. It translates to CASSVADRGGSPLHF.